Each of the 2 T cell receptor beta chains below was sequenced from the same sample in a study of PD-1 blockade in classical Hodgkin lymphoma (dated by TCRdb to the early 2020s). The library was generated by the immunoSEQ multiplex PCR assay. Entries here come from immuneACCESS through TCRdb and include only in-frame sequences with V and J called. Some clones fail to appear in such tables; in the studies checked, an unresolved V gene covers under half of the shortfall, and the cause of the remainder is unknown. This sample lists 25,000 to 35,000 clones; around four fifths were detected once. The ten largest clones represent under 25% of the sample. The time point label on this specimen signifies: cycle 2 day 1 (C2D1) of nivolumab. All trial patients had relapsed after autologous stem cell transplantation, with cohorts A, B and C differing in prior brentuximab vedotin exposure. The sample was peripheral blood mononuclear cells (PBMCs), taken before the second cycle of nivolumab. Every receptor here comes from a human donor with classical Hodgkin lymphoma.

V usage is TRBV7-2 and J usage is TRBJ2-2; tentatively, D is TRBD1 or TRBD2 (5 bases each). V lost 1 base and J lost 4, with 13 bases in between. The germline gives CDR1 SGHTA, CDR2 FQGNSA. CDR3 size: 16 residues. DNA of the CDR3: TGTGCCAGCAGCTTAGTTGGGGGTCTTGGCACCGGGGAGCTGTTTTTT. Residues: CASSLVGGLGTGELFF.

The chain carries TRBV6-5 and TRBJ2-7; D is perhaps TRBD1 (6 bases). Trimming took off 2 bases at V and 2 bases at J, with 13 bases between the two ends. The CDR3 is 15 residues long. CDR1 MNHEY and CDR2 SVGAGI come from the germline V gene. CDR3 bases: TGTGCCAGCAGTTACAGTACAGGGTACCCCTACGAGCAGTACTTC. Amino acids: CASSYSTGYPYEQYF.